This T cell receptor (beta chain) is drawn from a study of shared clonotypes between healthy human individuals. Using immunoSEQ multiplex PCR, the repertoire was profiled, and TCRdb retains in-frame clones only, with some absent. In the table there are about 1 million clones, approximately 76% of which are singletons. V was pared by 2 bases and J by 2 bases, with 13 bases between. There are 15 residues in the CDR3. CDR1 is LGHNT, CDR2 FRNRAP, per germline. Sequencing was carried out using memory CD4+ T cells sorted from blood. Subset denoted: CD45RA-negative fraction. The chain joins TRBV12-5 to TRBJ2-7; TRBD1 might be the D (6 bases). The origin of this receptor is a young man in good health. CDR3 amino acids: CASGLSRTDAYEQYF. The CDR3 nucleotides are TGTGCTAGTGGTTTGTCCCGGACAGATGCCTACGAGCAGTACTTC.